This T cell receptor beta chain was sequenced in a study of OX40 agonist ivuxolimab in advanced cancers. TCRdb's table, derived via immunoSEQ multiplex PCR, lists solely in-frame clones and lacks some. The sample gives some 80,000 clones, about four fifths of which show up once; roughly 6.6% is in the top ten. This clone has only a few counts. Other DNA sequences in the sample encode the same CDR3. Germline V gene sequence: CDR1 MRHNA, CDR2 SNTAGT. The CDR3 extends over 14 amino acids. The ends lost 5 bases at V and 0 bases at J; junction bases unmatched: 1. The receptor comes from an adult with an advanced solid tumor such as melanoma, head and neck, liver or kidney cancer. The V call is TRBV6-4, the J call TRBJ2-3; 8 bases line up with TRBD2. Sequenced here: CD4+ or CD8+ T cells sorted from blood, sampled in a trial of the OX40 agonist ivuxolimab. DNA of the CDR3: TGTGCCAGCAGTCGCGGGGGGAGCACAGATACGCAGTATTTT. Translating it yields CASSRGGSTDTQYF.